This T cell receptor (beta chain) was identified in a study of human T cells and chemical hapten exposure. Study details: TCR yields differed between samples (mainly from small differences in pooled library volume).

One entry per CDR3 protein, called by TCRdb with MiXCR from the RACE reads. This sample has 240,000 or so distinct CDR3 sequences, with 7.5% to 10% found just once. This clonotype was observed a few times. Its antigen is unidentified. J was trimmed by 6 bases and V by 5 bases; bases with no gene match: 8. CDR3 length: 15 residues. Overall study results and limits: No shift was seen in TCRs above 1 in 1000 frequency with DPC sensitization. Expanded TCRs produced significantly more large CDR3 similarity clusters than controls did.

Time point: pre-sensitization, week 0. Documented treatment: therapeutic diphenylcyclopropenone sensitization with weekly scalp DPC. The J gene is TRBJ2-2, the V gene TRBV12-3 or TRBV12-4; 8 bases match TRBD2. This receptor was identified in a woman in her thirties or forties with alopecia areata. Some clones in this sample may be carry-over from other donors' samples. Sequencing used whole blood, obtained in connection with sensitization to the hapten diphenylcyclopropenone (DPC). For the CDR3, the DNA is TGTGCCAGCAGTGAGACGGGACTAGATCCCGGGGAGCTGTTTTTT. It yields the protein CASSETGLDPGELFF.